These T cell receptor beta chains were read from a single sample in a study of cytomegalovirus exposure and HLA in healthy donors. The assay was immunoSEQ multiplex PCR, and TCRdb's table has in-frame clones only and misses some. There are approximately 160,000 clones in the sample; 70% to 90% occur only once, and 2% to 2.5% lies in the top ten. Sample: PBMCs. These TCRs come from a woman under 30 in good health and CMV-seronegative. CDR3s include the opening cysteine and the closing phenylalanine or tryptophan. A D gene is named only where the DNA matches it firmly. Clone size is shown for a subset of rows, as once, few, many or a class of expanded clone.

TRBJ2-7 | . | TRBV12-5 | TRBD2 | TGTGCTAGTGGTTTTGGACTAGCTTACGAGCAGTACTTC | CASGFGLAYEQYF
TRBJ2-1 | once | TRBV4-1 | TRBD2 | TGCGCCAGCAGATCCGGGGGGGGTTGGTCCAATGAGCAGTTCTTC | CASRSGGGWSNEQFF
TRBJ2-1 | . | TRBV29-1 | TRBD2 | TGCAGCGTCGAACAGCGGGGGGGCATCAACACCTACAATGAGCAGTTCTTC | CSVEQRGGINTYNEQFF
TRBJ1-5 | once | TRBV5-6 | . | TGTGCCAGCAGCTTGGCGGGGGGCGAGAGCAATCAGCCCCAGCATTTT | CASSLAGGESNQPQHF
TRBJ2-2 | . | TRBV7-6 | TRBD2 | TGTGCCAGCAGCTCCTTAGCGGGAGCGGGCACCGGGGAGCTGTTTTTT | CASSSLAGAGTGELFF
TRBJ2-7 | . | TRBV5-4 | . | TGTGCCAGCAGCCGGGGATCTGAGCAGTACTTC | CASSRGSEQYF
TRBJ1-3 | . | TRBV19 | . | TGTGCCAGTAGTATCATCGAGGCAGGGGAATACGGAAACACCATATATTTT | CASSIIEAGEYGNTIYF
TRBJ1-2 | once | TRBV2 | TRBD1 | TGTGCCAGCAGTGAGGACAGGGGCTCCTATGGCTACACCTTC | CASSEDRGSYGYTF
TRBJ1-2 | . | TRBV30 | . | TGTGCCTGGAGTGGAAAAGGGGATGGCTACACCTTC | CAWSGKGDGYTF
TRBJ2-1 | . | TRBV7-8 | TRBD2 | TGTGCCAGCAGCTTAGAAGCGGGGGGTTACAATGAGCAGTTCTTC | CASSLEAGGYNEQFF
TRBJ2-1 | . | TRBV27 | . | TGTGCCAGCAGTCCCCGACTAGTAGGTGCTTACGAGCAGTTCTTC | CASSPRLVGAYEQFF
TRBJ2-7 | . | TRBV5-5 | . | TGTGCCAGCAGCTTGTCGGGGTTTCGAATCGAGCAGTACTTC | CASSLSGFRIEQYF
TRBJ2-1 | . | TRBV11-2 | . | TGTGCCAGTAACAGGTACTTGGGTGAGCAGTTCTTC | CASNRYLGEQFF
TRBJ2-7 | . | TRBV9 | . | TGTGCCAGCAGCGTCGAGGACAGCTCCTACGAGCAGTACTTC | CASSVEDSSYEQYF
TRBJ1-5 | . | TRBV2 | . | TGTGCCAGCAGTGAACGAAGTCAGTCGAGGCAGCCCCAGCATTTT | CASSERSQSRQPQHF
TRBJ1-5 | . | TRBV6-5 | . | TGTGCCAGCAGTTACGACTTCAATCAGCCCCGGCATTTT | CASSYDFNQPRHF
TRBJ1-2 | . | TRBV5-5 | . | TGTGCCAGCAGTTTTGGAGGCGACAGGTCCTATGGCTACACCTTC | CASSFGGDRSYGYTF
TRBJ1-6 | . | TRBV19 | . | TGTGCCAGTAGGCGTCCGCAGGGTAATAATTCACCCCTCCACTTT | CASRRPQGNNSPLHF
TRBJ1-2 | . | TRBV27 | TRBD1 | TGTGCCAGCAGTTCCCCATCAGGGGGCGACTATGGCTACACCTTC | CASSSPSGGDYGYTF
TRBJ1-2 | . | TRBV5-6 | . | TGTGCCAGCAGCTTTTTGGGGGATTCTTCGGGGGACTATGGCTACACCTTC | CASSFLGDSSGDYGYTF
TRBJ1-4 | . | TRBV6-1 | . | TGTGCCAGCAGTGTGACCTCGGGGTTTAACGCCGAAAAACTGTTTTTT | CASSVTSGFNAEKLFF
TRBJ2-7 | . | TRBV7-8 | . | TGTGCCAGCAGCGTCTACTACAGGGACATCTCCTACGAGCAGTACTTC | CASSVYYRDISYEQYF
TRBJ1-5 | few | TRBV18 | . | TGTGCCAGCTCCCCCACTTCCCAGGGGAGCAATCAGCCCCAGCATTTT | CASSPTSQGSNQPQHF
TRBJ2-7 | . | TRBV4-3 | TRBD1 | TGCGCCAGCAGCCAAGATCTGGACAGGGTTAGCGAGCAGTACTTC | CASSQDLDRVSEQYF
TRBJ2-1 | . | TRBV7-2 | . | TGTGCCAGCAGCTCGCCGACAGGGAGGAGTGAGCAGTTCTTC | CASSSPTGRSEQFF
TRBJ2-3 | few | TRBV9 | . | TGTGCCAGCAGCGTAGATGGCGGGATAAGGGATACGCAGTATTTT | CASSVDGGIRDTQYF
TRBJ2-3 | . | TRBV27 | . | TGTGCCAGCAGTTTGGCGGGACGGGAGTATTTT | CASSLAGREYF
TRBJ1-5 | . | TRBV6-5 | . | TGTGCCAGCAGCAGACAGGGCAATCAGCCCCAGCATTTT | CASSRQGNQPQHF
TRBJ1-2 | . | TRBV19 | TRBD1 | TGTGCCTCCGGACAGGGGGTACCTCCCCTAGTCTACACCTTC | CASGQGVPPLVYTF
TRBJ1-1 | . | TRBV19 | . | TGTGCCAGTAGTGTACAGGGTAACACTGAAGCTTTCTTT | CASSVQGNTEAFF
TRBJ2-2 | . | TRBV18 | . | TGTGCCAGCTCACCGCCCCGACTGGGTAATAGCGCCGGGGAGCTGTTTTTT | CASSPPRLGNSAGELFF
TRBJ2-7 | . | TRBV6-5 | TRBD1 | TGTGCCAGCAGCGGGACAGGGTCTCTCTCCTACGAGCAGTACTTC | CASSGTGSLSYEQYF
TRBJ2-5 | . | TRBV6-5 | TRBD1 | TGTGCCAGCACCAAAAGGGGACAGGGTCAAGAGACCCAGTACTTC | CASTKRGQGQETQYF
TRBJ1-1 | . | TRBV7-8 | . | TGTGCCAGCAGCTCCCGACTCACTCCAGTGAACACTGAAGCTTTCTTT | CASSSRLTPVNTEAFF
TRBJ2-2 | . | TRBV15 | TRBD2 | TGTGCCACCAGGGTGGGGCCTAGCGGGGTGGTCACCGGGGAGCTGTTTTTT | CATRVGPSGVVTGELFF
TRBJ2-7 | . | TRBV19 | . | TGTGCCAGTAGTATACAGGGAGGCAACGAGCAGTACTTC | CASSIQGGNEQYF